This T cell receptor (beta chain) was sequenced for a study of T cell responses to AZD1222 COVID-19 vaccine. With regard to this clone: What it recognizes is unknown.

The CDR3 has 16 residues. Per the germline V gene, CDR1 is SSHAT and CDR2 is FNYEAQ (reference sequence). With 0 bases clipped from V and 5 bases from J, the junction kept 5 bases outside the gene matches. Study conclusions and caveats: Females made up more of the donors, who were largely white British, and clonal diversity may have come out too low. Sampling that yielded the repertoires occurred only after the peak T cell response. Following two doses of AZD1222, Spike-specific TCR breadth and depth rose.

Pooling was applied to second doses at about 4 or about 12 weeks. Sequencing used immunoSEQ multiplex PCR; TCRdb keeps in-frame clones, though not all of them. The sample contains 100,000 to 130,000 clones, over 80% of which appear only once. The rearrangement joins TRBV7-7 to TRBJ2-2; 8 bases agree with TRBD1. This material consisted of peripheral blood, taken 28 days after the second AZD1222 dose. This sequence was found in an adult who received the AZD1222 COVID-19 vaccine. CDR3 bases: TGTGCCAGCAGCTTAGCCCCGCAGGGGGCGACCGGGGAGCTGTTTTTT. Protein sequence: CASSLAPQGATGELFF.